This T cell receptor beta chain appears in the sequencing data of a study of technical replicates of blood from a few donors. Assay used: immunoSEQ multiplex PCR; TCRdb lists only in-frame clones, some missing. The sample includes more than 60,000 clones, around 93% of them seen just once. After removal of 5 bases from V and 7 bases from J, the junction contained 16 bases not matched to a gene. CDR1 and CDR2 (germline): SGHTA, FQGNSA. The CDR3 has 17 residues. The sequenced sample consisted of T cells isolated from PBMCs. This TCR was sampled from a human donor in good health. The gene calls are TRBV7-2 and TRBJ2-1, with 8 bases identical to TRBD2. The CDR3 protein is CASSPKSGGALWNEQFF. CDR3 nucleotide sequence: TGTGCCAGCAGCCCTAAGTCGGGGGGGGCCTTATGGAATGAGCAGTTCTTC.